This TCR beta chain was captured by sequencing in a study of CD8 T cells in ankylosing spondylitis. Notes on the study in general: Several highly homologous variants formed a TCR beta motif that appeared characteristic of ankylosing spondylitis blood. A number of the motif variants had already been described in reactive arthritis synovial fluid and blood.

Using quantitative 5'-RACE with molecular barcodes, the authors made TCR beta libraries. TCRdb independently ran MiXCR on the 5' RACE reads; one entry per CDR3 protein. Here the sample spans about 220,000 distinct CDR3 sequences, approximately 7.3% being singletons. This clonotype was counted ten times or more. Antigen unknown. Germline CDR1 and CDR2: SGHRS and YFSETQ. The germline V and J ends were trimmed by 5 bases and 3 bases, with 4 bases remaining between them. This CDR3 spans 11 amino acids. This sequence originates from a male donor with ankylosing spondylitis. What was sequenced was blood, either unsorted or a sorted T cell fraction (not recorded which). The genes are TRBV5-1 and TRBJ2-3; D ambiguous. CDR3 DNA: TGCGCCAGCAGAGTTACAGATACGCAGTATTTT. Translation gives CASRVTDTQYF.